This entry lists 28 T cell receptor beta chains sequenced from one sample in a study of T-cell reconstitution after alpha-beta-depleted transplantation in children. Unique molecular identifiers were incorporated during preparation of the TCRbeta library. TCRdb processed the PCR reads anew with MiXCR; each CDR3 protein has one entry. The sample records 900,000 or so distinct CDR3 sequences, roughly 16% being singletons. The material sequenced was PBMCs, mostly from graft donor cells, taken 360 days after TCRalphabeta/CD19-depleted stem cell transplant. The source of these receptors is a male patient younger than 18 who had a stem cell transplant for acute lymphoblastic leukemia, so the T cells may come from the graft donor.

This clonotype was counted a single time. This chain links TRBV20-1 with TRBJ2-7, with 9 bases lining up with TRBD1. CDR1 is DFQATT, CDR2 SNEGSKA, per germline (reference sequence). The CDR3 extends over 15 amino acids. Trimming cost V 5 bases and J 2 bases; bases outside gene matches: 10. CDR3 in amino acids: CSAPFVGTGPYEQYF. CDR3 nucleotides: TGCAGTGCTCCGTTTGTAGGGACAGGGCCCTACGAGCAGTACTTC.

This chain connects TRBV7-9 to TRBJ2-1, with D hard to call. Per germline, CDR1 SEHNR and CDR2 FQNEAQ (reference sequence). V lost 6 bases and J lost 0, with 12 bases in between. This CDR3 region has 15 residues. CDR3 protein: CASSWVRSSYNEQFF. The CDR3, as DNA: TGTGCCAGCAGTTGGGTGAGAAGCTCCTACAATGAGCAGTTCTTC.

The chain is built from TRBV20-1 and TRBJ2-5; 10 bases line up with TRBD2. The CDR3 has 17 amino acids. Trimming at V came to 4 bases and at J to 4 bases, leaving 15 bases not matched to a gene. CDR1 is DFQATT, CDR2 SNEGSKA, per germline (reference sequence). CDR3 residues: CSAKARLSGRAGETQYF. The CDR3 coding sequence is TGCAGTGCTAAAGCTCGCCTAAGCGGGAGGGCCGGAGAGACCCAGTACTTC.

This sequence joins TRBV7-9 and TRBJ1-4; tentative D call: TRBD1 (6 bases). Per germline, CDR1 SEHNR and CDR2 FQNEAQ (reference sequence). This CDR3 contains 15 residues. V shed 6 bases and J shed 5 bases, with 16 bases lying between them. The CDR3 loop is CASSLRGGVNEKLFF. The CDR3 DNA follows: TGTGCCAGCAGTCTCCGAGGGGGGGTGAATGAAAAACTGTTTTTT.

This chain connects TRBV18 to TRBJ1-5; D gene ambiguous. The germline gives CDR1 KGHSH, CDR2 LQKENI. Trimming removed 3 bases from V and 4 bases from J, with 10 bases in between. The CDR3 has 14 amino acids. In DNA form, the CDR3 reads TGTGCCAGCTCACCGGGGTCTTTAAATCAGCCCCAGCATTTT. As protein: CASSPGSLNQPQHF.

The V call is TRBV9, the J call TRBJ2-3; D might be TRBD2 (6 bases). CDR3 length: 15 residues. V dropped 0 bases and J dropped 2 bases, with 10 bases sitting between them. Germline CDR1 SGDLS, CDR2 YYNGEE. The CDR3 here is CASSVEEGVTDTQYF. CDR3 DNA sequence: TGTGCCAGCAGCGTAGAGGAGGGAGTCACAGATACGCAGTATTTT.

The chain uses TRBV15 and TRBJ1-4, with D unclear. The CDR3 sequence is 13 residues long. The germline V and J ends were trimmed by 6 bases and 7 bases, with 12 bases remaining between them. Per germline, CDR1 LNHNV and CDR2 YYDKDF (reference sequence). This CDR3 reads CATRNQMGEKLFF. DNA of the CDR3: TGTGCCACCAGAAACCAAATGGGTGAAAAACTGTTTTTT.

This chain joins TRBV15 and TRBJ2-2; 8 nucleotides agree with TRBD2. With 0 bases clipped from V and 7 bases from J, the junction kept 13 bases outside the gene matches. The CDR3 has 18 residues. Germline CDR1 is LNHNV and CDR2 is YYDKDF (reference sequence). Here the CDR3 reads CATSREGWKGLAGGELFF. In nucleotides, the CDR3 is TGTGCCACCAGCAGAGAAGGCTGGAAGGGGCTAGCGGGCGGGGAGCTGTTTTTT.

This clonotype was counted only a few times. V usage is TRBV24-1 and J usage is TRBJ1-1; TRBD1 agrees at 8 bases. The junction had 5 bases not matched to a gene; V was cut back by 6 bases and J by 0 bases. CDR1 is KGHDR, CDR2 SFDVKD, per germline. This CDR3 contains 15 residues. CDR3: CATSTRTGMNTEAFF. The CDR3 DNA follows: TGTGCCACCAGTACCCGGACAGGGATGAACACTGAAGCTTTCTTT.

V and J are TRBV5-6 and TRBJ2-7, with 9 bases aligning to TRBD1. V lost 4 bases, J lost 3 bases, and 8 bases stayed unmatched. Per the germline V gene, CDR1 is SGHDT and CDR2 is YYEEEE. The CDR3 is 15 amino acids. In DNA, the CDR3 is TGTGCCAGCAGCCCGGGACAGGGTACCGTCTACGAGCAGTACTTC. Protein product: CASSPGQGTVYEQYF.

The J gene is TRBJ2-7, the V gene TRBV5-1, with D possibly being TRBD1 or TRBD2 (6 bases each). The germline CDR1 and CDR2 sequences are SGHRS and YFSETQ. The CDR3 spans 14 residues. V lost 4 bases, J lost 3 bases, and 14 bases lay in between. In DNA form, the CDR3 reads TGCGCCAGCAGCGTGCGGGACACCCACTACGAGCAGTACTTC. Protein sequence: CASSVRDTHYEQYF. Looking up the rest from reference TRBV5-1 and TRBJ2-7 gives the full variable domain: KAGVTQTPRYLIKTRGQQVTLSCSPISGHRSVSWYQQTPGQGLQFLFEYFSETQRNKGNFPGRFSGRQFSNSRSEMNVSTLELGDSALYLCASSVRDTHYEQYFGPGTRLTVT.

Ten or more counts support this clonotype. V is TRBV9 and J is TRBJ2-7; 9 positions agree with TRBD1. Trimming took 3 bases from V and 1 from J; bases not matched to a gene: 2. Looked up from germline, CDR1 is SGDLS and CDR2 is YYNGEE. The CDR3 covers 14 residues. CDR3 sequence (DNA): TGTGCCAGCAGCGGGGACAGGGCTTCCTACGAGCAGTACTTC. Amino acid sequence: CASSGDRASYEQYF.

The J gene is TRBJ2-6, the V gene TRBV6-5; D is possibly TRBD2 (6 bases). Germline CDR1 and CDR2: MNHEY and SVGAGI. Trimming cost V 0 bases and J 1 base, with 16 bases left between them. This CDR3 is 19 amino acids long. DNA for the CDR3: TGTGCCAGCAGTTACTCGGGGGGAGCAAAACATTCTGGGGCCAACGTCCTGACTTTC. Protein: CASSYSGGAKHSGANVLTF.

The CDR3 DNA reads TGCAGCGTTCGTACCGGGACAGGGGAGACTGAAGCTTTCTTT. It codes for CSVRTGTGETEAFF. This sequence joins TRBV29-1 and TRBJ1-1, with 10 bases matching TRBD1. The CDR3 extends over 14 amino acids. Germline V gene lookup returns CDR1 SQVTM and CDR2 ANQGSEA. Trimming removed 5 bases from V and 5 bases from J; junction bases left unmatched: 8. Full variable domain (outside the CDR3, taken from reference TRBV29-1 and TRBJ1-1): SAVISQKPSRDICQRGTSLTIQCQVDSQVTMMFWYRQQPGQSLTLIATANQGSEATYESGFVIDKFPISRPNLTFSTLTVSNMSPEDSSIYLCSVRTGTGETEAFFGQGTRLTVV.

A single count supports this clonotype. J is TRBJ2-1 and V is TRBV4-1; 9 positions match TRBD2. The CDR3 contains 16 residues. V dropped 4 bases and J dropped 1; count of bases not matched to a gene: 5. Germline lookup yields CDR1 MGHRA and CDR2 YSYEKL. Here the CDR3 DNA reads TGCGCCAGCAGCCCCGTAGCGGGAGTATCCTACAATGAGCAGTTCTTC. This translates into CASSPVAGVSYNEQFF.

The genes are TRBV7-7 and TRBJ2-1, with D unresolved. In germline, CDR1 is SSHAT, CDR2 FNYEAQ (reference sequence). There are 13 residues in the CDR3. Trimming removed 2 bases at V and 9 bases at J, with 11 bases between. This chain's CDR3 is CASSLTRLGEQFF. In nucleotides, the CDR3 is TGTGCCAGCAGCTTAACCCGGTTGGGTGAGCAGTTCTTC.

This chain's CDR3 is CASSLGLGPSYEQYF. DNA of the CDR3: TGTGCCAGCAGCTTAGGGCTAGGTCCCTCCTACGAGCAGTACTTC. The chain has TRBV7-3 and TRBJ2-7; D gene ambiguous. This CDR3 is built from 15 residues. V lost 2 bases, J lost 0 bases, and 11 bases lay in between. Germline loops: CDR1 SGHTA, CDR2 FQGTGA.

The chain uses TRBV20-1 and TRBJ1-2, with D possibly matching TRBD1 (5 bases). Trimming cost V 5 bases and J 5 bases, with 9 bases left between them. The length of the CDR3 is 11 residues. Germline loops: CDR1 DFQATT, CDR2 SNEGSKA (reference sequence). CDR3 bases: TGCAGTGCTGGGGGACCGTATGGCTACACCTTC. Translation: CSAGGPYGYTF.

The V and J genes are TRBV7-6 and TRBJ2-5; D is uncertain. Per the germline V gene, CDR1 is SGHVS and CDR2 is FNYEAQ. V was clipped by 2 bases and J by 4 bases, with 8 bases between them. This CDR3 is 13 amino acids long. The CDR3, as DNA: TGTGCCAGCAGCTTAAGAGTTCTAGAGACCCAGTACTTC. Its translation is CASSLRVLETQYF.

This clonotype has at least ten counts. The chain links TRBV11-2 to TRBJ2-5; 7 bases match TRBD2. J lost 5 bases, V lost 5 bases, and 5 bases had no gene match. Germline V gene lookup returns CDR1 SGHAT and CDR2 FQNNGV. The CDR3 runs to 13 residues. This chain's CDR3 is CASSRRGVETQYF. In DNA, the CDR3 is TGTGCCAGCAGCCGCCGGGGGGTGGAGACCCAGTACTTC.

This clonotype turned up a few times. The rearrangement links TRBV12-3 or TRBV12-4 to TRBJ2-7, with D possibly matching TRBD1 (5 bases). Trimming stripped 5 bases from V and 0 bases from J, with 11 bases between. The CDR3 is 14 residues long. Written as DNA, the CDR3 is TGTGCCAGCAGTGACAAGGACACCTCCTACGAGCAGTACTTC. Encoded protein: CASSDKDTSYEQYF.

The V and J genes are TRBV12-3 or TRBV12-4 and TRBJ2-3; 7 nucleotides match TRBD2. CDR3 length: 16 amino acids. The junction had 7 bases not matched to a gene; V was cut back by 2 bases and J by 2 bases. DNA of the CDR3: TGTGCCAGCAGTTTACGGTTTAGCGGGCTCACAGATACGCAGTATTTT. Residues: CASSLRFSGLTDTQYF.

CDR3 protein: CASSRIRQLAKNIQYF. Here the CDR3 DNA reads TGCGCCAGCAGCCGTATTAGACAGCTAGCCAAAAACATTCAGTACTTC. The chain carries TRBV4-1 and TRBJ2-4, with D perhaps matching TRBD1 (5 bases). Looked up from germline, CDR1 is MGHRA and CDR2 is YSYEKL. CDR3 length: 16 residues. V dropped 4 bases and J dropped 0 bases, with 13 bases sitting between them.

This clonotype was found many times. The chain has TRBV3-1 and TRBJ1-2, with 7 bases fitting TRBD1. The J segment lost 0 bases and the V segment lost 4 bases, leaving 2 bases of the junction unmatched. This CDR3 region has 14 residues. Germline lookup yields CDR1 LGHDT and CDR2 YNNKEL (reference sequence). CDR3 in DNA: TGTGCCAGCAGCCGGGGACAGTCTAACTATGGCTACACCTTC. It encodes CASSRGQSNYGYTF.

This clonotype turned up a few times. V and J are TRBV11-2 and TRBJ1-4; no reliable D call. The CDR3 length is 16 residues. Trimming left V 1 base short and J 8 bases short, with 17 bases between. CDR1 is SGHAT, CDR2 FQNNGV, per germline. The CDR3 bases are TGTGCCAGCAGCTTAGGGGCCGGGCTCCGTGAGGAAAAACTGTTTTTT. Its protein is CASSLGAGLREEKLFF. The full variable domain, completed using reference TRBV11-2 and TRBJ1-4, is EAGVAQSPRYKIIEKRQSVAFWCNPISGHATLYWYQQILGQGPKLLIQFQNNGVVDDSQLPKDRFSAERLKGVDSTLKIQPAKLEDSAVYLCASSLGAGLREEKLFFGSGTQLSVL.

In its sample, this clonotype was seen a few times. The chain couples TRBV12-3 or TRBV12-4 to TRBJ1-5; D is unclear. The CDR3 has 15 amino acids. With 5 bases removed from V and 0 bases from J, the gap between germline ends came to 11 bases. The CDR3 protein is CASSIDGNSNQPQHF. The CDR3 coding sequence is TGTGCCAGCAGTATAGACGGAAATAGCAATCAGCCCCAGCATTTT.

This clonotype appeared once. A read error may be the cause here, since a much bigger clone is one base away. The chain uses TRBV11-2 and TRBJ2-7; D unresolved. V was pared by 1 base and J by 0 bases, with 7 bases between. The CDR3 runs 14 residues. Germline CDR1 and CDR2: SGHAT and FQNNGV. For the CDR3, the DNA is TGTGCCAGCAGCTTAGTACACAGCTCCTACGAGCAGTACTTC. Residues: CASSLVHSSYEQYF. The whole variable domain, filled in from reference TRBV11-2 and TRBJ2-7, reads EAGVAQSPRYKIIEKRQSVAFWCNPISGHATLYWYQQILGQGPKLLIQFQNNGVVDDSQLPKDRFSAERLKGVDSTLKIQPAKLEDSAVYLCASSLVHSSYEQYFGPGTRLTVT.

The rearrangement joins TRBV11-2 to TRBJ2-1; possibly TRBD2 for D (6 bases). CDR3 length equals 19 residues. Per germline, CDR1 SGHAT and CDR2 FQNNGV. V shed 3 bases and J shed 4 bases, with 25 bases lying between them. The CDR3 here is CASSFPLISGALGYNEQFF. The DNA for the CDR3 is TGTGCCAGCAGCTTTCCTCTTATATCGGGAGCTTTAGGATACAATGAGCAGTTCTTC.